This is a list of T cell receptor beta chains from one sample in a study of blood T cell repertoires in COVID-19. Clones were read by immunoSEQ multiplex PCR, and TCRdb kept only the in-frame ones, dropping some. This table has roughly 250,000 clones, 70% to 90% appearing once. Sequenced: peripheral blood. All receptors derive from a woman aged 40 to 49 who had recovered from COVID-19. CDR3s include the opening cysteine and the closing phenylalanine or tryptophan. The order of the fields is J gene, clone size, V gene, D gene, CDR3 DNA, CDR3 protein. The D gene is left open where the match is weak. The size entry is marked missing in some rows and otherwise reads once, few, many or a size class.

J: TRBJ2-7
size: .
V: TRBV2
D: TRBD1
DNA: TGTGCCAGCAGTGGCCGACAGGGGAGCTCCTACGAGCAGTACTTC
CDR3: CASSGRQGSSYEQYF

J: TRBJ2-7
size: .
V: TRBV5-4
D: TRBD1
DNA: TGTGCCAGCAGCTTGGCGCAGGGGGCTTTTCACGAGCAGTACTTC
CDR3: CASSLAQGAFHEQYF

J: TRBJ1-4
size: once
V: TRBV6-5
D: .
DNA: TGTGCCAGCAGTTCGGGGGGGAGGGAAGACGAAAAACTGTTTTTT
CDR3: CASSSGGREDEKLFF

J: TRBJ2-2
size: once
V: TRBV28
D: .
DNA: TGTGCCAGCAGCCTCGGGGTGGGGGCGATGTTCTTGTCCGGGGAGCTGTTTTTT
CDR3: CASSLGVGAMFLSGELFF

J: TRBJ2-7
size: .
V: TRBV2
D: .
DNA: TGTGCCAGCACCAGGGGCTACGAGCAGTACTTC
CDR3: CASTRGYEQYF

J: TRBJ2-2
size: few
V: TRBV15
D: TRBD2
DNA: TGTGCCACCAGCCCGGGACTAGCGAACACCGGGGAGCTGTTTTTT
CDR3: CATSPGLANTGELFF

J: TRBJ2-7
size: .
V: TRBV7-2
D: TRBD2
DNA: TGTGCCAGCAGCTTGCGTGGGGAGGGCTACGAGCAGTACTTC
CDR3: CASSLRGEGYEQYF

J: TRBJ2-7
size: .
V: TRBV12-3/TRBV12-4
D: .
DNA: TGTGCCAGCAGTGAGGGGGGGTCCTACGAGCAGTACTTC
CDR3: CASSEGGSYEQYF

J: TRBJ2-7
size: .
V: TRBV25-1
D: .
DNA: TGTGCCAGCAGTTTTCGGGGACTCGCCTCCTACGAGCAGTACTTC
CDR3: CASSFRGLASYEQYF

J: TRBJ1-5
size: .
V: TRBV19
D: TRBD1
DNA: TGTGCCAGCATCCGGGACAGGGGGCCGGGCAATCAGCCCCAGCATTTT
CDR3: CASIRDRGPGNQPQHF

J: TRBJ1-2
size: .
V: TRBV7-2
D: TRBD1
DNA: TGTGCCAGCAGCGCCCCGGGACAGGGGTCAGACAACTATGGCTACACCTTC
CDR3: CASSAPGQGSDNYGYTF

J: TRBJ2-2
size: .
V: TRBV9
D: TRBD2
DNA: TGTGCCAGCAGCGTAGGGGGACTAGCGGCGACCGGGGAGCTGTTTTTT
CDR3: CASSVGGLAATGELFF

J: TRBJ1-2
size: .
V: TRBV5-6
D: TRBD1
DNA: TGTGCCAGCAGAATAGAGCAGGGGGCATCCTATGGCTACACCTTC
CDR3: CASRIEQGASYGYTF

J: TRBJ2-6
size: .
V: TRBV30
D: TRBD1
DNA: TGTGCCTGGAATAGAGCTCCAACCGGGACAGGGGGCTTTGGGGCCAACGTCCTGACTTTC
CDR3: CAWNRAPTGTGGFGANVLTF

J: TRBJ2-1
size: once
V: TRBV6-5
D: .
DNA: TGTGCCAGCAGGGGTCAAGGGGCGAACAATGAGCAGTTCTTC
CDR3: CASRGQGANNEQFF

J: TRBJ2-3
size: .
V: TRBV4-2
D: TRBD2
DNA: TGTGCCAGCAGCCCCCTCCTTGGGCGGGGGGAGACAGATACGCAGTATTTT
CDR3: CASSPLLGRGETDTQYF

J: TRBJ1-1
size: .
V: TRBV6-2/TRBV6-3
D: .
DNA: TGTGCCAGCAGCGGGCGAAATGGACAGCTCACTGAAGCTTTCTTT
CDR3: CASSGRNGQLTEAFF

J: TRBJ2-7
size: .
V: TRBV25-1
D: .
DNA: TGTGCCAGCAGTGGGGGATTTGGGGCCGAGCAGTACTTC
CDR3: CASSGGFGAEQYF

J: TRBJ1-2
size: .
V: TRBV6-5
D: .
DNA: TGTGCCAGCAGTTTCCAACCCCTCCGGGAAGGCTACACCTTC
CDR3: CASSFQPLREGYTF

J: TRBJ1-1
size: few
V: TRBV12-3/TRBV12-4
D: .
DNA: TGTGCCAGCAGTCCTACAGGGCCCACTGAAGCTTTCTTT
CDR3: CASSPTGPTEAFF

J: TRBJ2-1
size: many
V: TRBV11-3
D: TRBD2
DNA: TGTGCCAGCAGCTCCACTCTGGGGGGGTACAATGAGCAGTTCTTC
CDR3: CASSSTLGGYNEQFF

J: TRBJ2-6
size: .
V: TRBV11-3
D: TRBD2
DNA: TGTGCCAGCAGCTTAGCTAGCGGGAGCTCTGGGGCCAACGTCCTGACTTTC
CDR3: CASSLASGSSGANVLTF

J: TRBJ2-5
size: once
V: TRBV25-1
D: .
DNA: TGTGCCAGCAGTGCTGCTTCCGGGACTCTCAGAGAGACCCAGTACTTC
CDR3: CASSAASGTLRETQYF

J: TRBJ2-1
size: .
V: TRBV7-3
D: TRBD2
DNA: TGTGCCAGCAGCTTAGCGGGAGGGCCCAATGAGCAGTTCTTC
CDR3: CASSLAGGPNEQFF

J: TRBJ1-5
size: few
V: TRBV5-1
D: TRBD1
DNA: TGCGCCAGCAGCACAACAGGGGCGGCGCATCAGCCCCAGCATTTT
CDR3: CASSTTGAAHQPQHF

J: TRBJ2-7
size: .
V: TRBV9
D: .
DNA: TGTGCCAGCAGCGTAATACAGGATGGGGGGGAGCAGTACTTC
CDR3: CASSVIQDGGEQYF

J: TRBJ2-2
size: .
V: TRBV5-5
D: .
DNA: TGTGCCAGCAGCTTGGTGTGGCCCACCGGGGAGCTGTTTTTT
CDR3: CASSLVWPTGELFF

J: TRBJ1-2
size: .
V: TRBV6-1
D: .
DNA: TGTGCCAGCATCCTCTCGGCCAGGAATGGCTACACCTTC
CDR3: CASILSARNGYTF

J: TRBJ2-3
size: .
V: TRBV7-8
D: .
DNA: TGTGCCAGCTGCCTATCAGATACGCAGTATTTT
CDR3: CASCLSDTQYF

J: TRBJ1-2
size: .
V: TRBV30
D: TRBD1
DNA: TGTGCCTGGAGTCGAGATCCGAAAGGGACAGGGAGGGGATCTAACTATGGCTACACCTTC
CDR3: CAWSRDPKGTGRGSNYGYTF

J: TRBJ1-2
size: .
V: TRBV5-5
D: .
DNA: TGTGCCAGCAGCTTACCCGGACTGGATGGCTACACCTTC
CDR3: CASSLPGLDGYTF

J: TRBJ2-7
size: once
V: TRBV10-3
D: TRBD1
DNA: TGTGCCATCAGTGACCTGGCGGGACAGGGGTCCTACGAGCAGTACTTC
CDR3: CAISDLAGQGSYEQYF

J: TRBJ2-1
size: .
V: TRBV27
D: .
DNA: TGTGCCAGCAGTTTATTCCCAGGGCCCAACAATGAGCAGTTCTTC
CDR3: CASSLFPGPNNEQFF

J: TRBJ2-7
size: .
V: TRBV11-2
D: .
DNA: TGTGCCAGCAGCTTAACGGCAGGGCACGAGCAGTACTTC
CDR3: CASSLTAGHEQYF

J: TRBJ1-4
size: .
V: TRBV7-2
D: .
DNA: TGTGCCAGCAGCTTAAACGGTCGGGGAGGTGAAAAACTGTTTTTT
CDR3: CASSLNGRGGEKLFF

J: TRBJ2-7
size: .
V: TRBV5-4
D: TRBD2
DNA: TGTGCCAGCGCCCGGAAACCGGGACTAGTGATCAACGAGCAGTACTTC
CDR3: CASARKPGLVINEQYF